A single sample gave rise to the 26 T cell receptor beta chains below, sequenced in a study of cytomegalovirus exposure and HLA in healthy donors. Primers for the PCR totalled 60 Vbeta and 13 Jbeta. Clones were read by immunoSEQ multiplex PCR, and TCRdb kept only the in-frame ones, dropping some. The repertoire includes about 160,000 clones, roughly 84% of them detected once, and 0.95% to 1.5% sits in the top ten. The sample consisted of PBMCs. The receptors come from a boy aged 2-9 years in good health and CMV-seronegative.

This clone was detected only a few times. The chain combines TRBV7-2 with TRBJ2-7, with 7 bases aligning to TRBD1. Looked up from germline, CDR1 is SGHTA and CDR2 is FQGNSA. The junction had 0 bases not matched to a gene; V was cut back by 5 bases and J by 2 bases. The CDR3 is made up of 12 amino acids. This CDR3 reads CASSQGAYEQYF. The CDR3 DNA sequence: TGTGCCAGCAGCCAGGGGGCCTACGAGCAGTACTTC.

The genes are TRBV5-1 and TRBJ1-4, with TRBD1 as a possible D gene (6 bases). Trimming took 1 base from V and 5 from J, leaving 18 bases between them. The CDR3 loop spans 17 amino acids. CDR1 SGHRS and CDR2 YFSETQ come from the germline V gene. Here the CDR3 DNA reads TGCGCCAGCAGCTTGCAACAAAGTGGGACACGCAATGAAAAACTGTTTTTT. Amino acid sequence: CASSLQQSGTRNEKLFF.

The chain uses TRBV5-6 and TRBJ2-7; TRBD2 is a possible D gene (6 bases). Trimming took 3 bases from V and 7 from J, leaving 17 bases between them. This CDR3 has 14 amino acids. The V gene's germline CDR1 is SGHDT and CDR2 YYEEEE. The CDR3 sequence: CASSSPGRPPEQYF. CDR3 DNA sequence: TGTGCCAGCAGCTCGCCGGGGAGGCCGCCAGAGCAGTACTTC.

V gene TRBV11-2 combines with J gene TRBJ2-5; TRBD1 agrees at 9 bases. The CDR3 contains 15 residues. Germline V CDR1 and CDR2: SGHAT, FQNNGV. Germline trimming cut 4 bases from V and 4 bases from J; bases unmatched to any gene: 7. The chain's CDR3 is CASSSTTGGLETQYF. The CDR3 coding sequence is TGTGCCAGCAGCTCTACTACAGGGGGCCTAGAGACCCAGTACTTC.

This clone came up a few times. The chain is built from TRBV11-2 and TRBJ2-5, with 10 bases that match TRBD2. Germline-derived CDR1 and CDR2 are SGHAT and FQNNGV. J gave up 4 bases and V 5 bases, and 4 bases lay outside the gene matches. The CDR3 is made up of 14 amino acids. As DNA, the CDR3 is TGTGCCAGCAGCCGAGGACTAGCGGCAGAGACCCAGTACTTC. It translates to CASSRGLAAETQYF.

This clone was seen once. In DNA, the CDR3 is TGTGCCAGTAGTATTCCGGGACTAGCGGGACCTGGGGAGCTGTTTTTT. Amino acid sequence: CASSIPGLAGPGELFF. The chain has TRBV19 and TRBJ2-2; 13 positions match TRBD2. J gave up 8 bases and V 3 bases, and 6 bases lay outside the gene matches. Per germline, CDR1 LNHDA and CDR2 SQIVND (reference sequence). CDR3 length equals 16 residues.

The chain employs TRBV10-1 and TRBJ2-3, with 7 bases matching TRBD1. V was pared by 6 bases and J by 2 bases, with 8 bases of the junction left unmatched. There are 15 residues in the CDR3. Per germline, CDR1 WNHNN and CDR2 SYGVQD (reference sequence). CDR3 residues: CASRAGTANTDTQYF. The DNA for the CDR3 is TGCGCCAGCAGGGCCGGGACAGCGAACACAGATACGCAGTATTTT.

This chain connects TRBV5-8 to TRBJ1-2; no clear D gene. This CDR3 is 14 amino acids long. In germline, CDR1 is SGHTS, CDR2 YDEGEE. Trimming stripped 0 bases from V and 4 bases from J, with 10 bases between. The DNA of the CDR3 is TGTGCCAGCAGCTTGGCGTCTTACAGCTATGGCTACACCTTC. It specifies CASSLASYSYGYTF.

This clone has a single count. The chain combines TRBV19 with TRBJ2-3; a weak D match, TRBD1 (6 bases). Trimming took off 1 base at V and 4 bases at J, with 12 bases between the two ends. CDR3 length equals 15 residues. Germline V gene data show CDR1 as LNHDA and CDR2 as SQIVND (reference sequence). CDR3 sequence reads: CASSIVGAGADTQYF. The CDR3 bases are TGTGCCAGTAGTATAGTTGGGGCAGGGGCAGATACGCAGTATTTT.

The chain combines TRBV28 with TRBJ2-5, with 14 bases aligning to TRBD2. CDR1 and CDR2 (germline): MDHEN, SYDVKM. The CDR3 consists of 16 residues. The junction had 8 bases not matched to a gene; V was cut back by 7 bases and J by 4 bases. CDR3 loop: CASTPRLAGGRETQYF. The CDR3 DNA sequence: TGTGCCAGCACCCCTCGACTAGCGGGGGGGCGAGAGACCCAGTACTTC.

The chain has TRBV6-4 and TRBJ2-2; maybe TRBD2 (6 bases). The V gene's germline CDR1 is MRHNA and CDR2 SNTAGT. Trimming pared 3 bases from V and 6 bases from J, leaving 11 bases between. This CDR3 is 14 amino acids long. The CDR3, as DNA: TGTGCCAGCAGTGAGGCCGGGACTTCCGGGGAGCTGTTTTTT. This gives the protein CASSEAGTSGELFF.

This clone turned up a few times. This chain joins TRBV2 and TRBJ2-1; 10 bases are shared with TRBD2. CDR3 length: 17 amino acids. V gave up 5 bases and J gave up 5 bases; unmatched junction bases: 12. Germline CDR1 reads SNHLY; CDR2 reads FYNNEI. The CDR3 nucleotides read TGTGCCAGCAGTCCCTACACCCTAGCGGGAGTGAACAATGAGCAGTTCTTC. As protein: CASSPYTLAGVNNEQFF. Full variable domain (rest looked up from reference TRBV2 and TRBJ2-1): EPEVTQTPSHQVTQMGQEVILRCVPISNHLYFYWYRQILGQKVEFLVSFYNNEISEKSEIFDDQFSVERPDGSNFTLKIRSTKLEDSAMYFCASSPYTLAGVNNEQFFGPGTRLTVL.

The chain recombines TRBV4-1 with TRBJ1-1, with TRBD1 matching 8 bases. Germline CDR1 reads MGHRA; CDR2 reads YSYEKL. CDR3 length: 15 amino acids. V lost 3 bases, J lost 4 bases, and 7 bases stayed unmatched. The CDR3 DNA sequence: TGCGCCAGCAGCCAGGGGACAGGCGGAAGCACTGAAGCTTTCTTT. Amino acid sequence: CASSQGTGGSTEAFF.

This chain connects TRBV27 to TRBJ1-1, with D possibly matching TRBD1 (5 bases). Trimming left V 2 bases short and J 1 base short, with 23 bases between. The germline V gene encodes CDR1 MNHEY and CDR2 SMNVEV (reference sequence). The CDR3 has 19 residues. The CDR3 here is CASSLHGGVGGSGNTEAFF. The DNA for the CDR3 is TGTGCCAGCAGTTTACATGGTGGTGTTGGGGGGAGCGGGAACACTGAAGCTTTCTTT.

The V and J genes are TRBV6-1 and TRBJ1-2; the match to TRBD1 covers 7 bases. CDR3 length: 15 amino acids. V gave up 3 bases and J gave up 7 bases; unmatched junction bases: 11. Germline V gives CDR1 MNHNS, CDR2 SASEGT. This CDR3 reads CASSDLRQGFSGYTF. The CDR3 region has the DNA TGTGCCAGCAGTGATTTGAGACAGGGATTTAGTGGCTACACCTTC.

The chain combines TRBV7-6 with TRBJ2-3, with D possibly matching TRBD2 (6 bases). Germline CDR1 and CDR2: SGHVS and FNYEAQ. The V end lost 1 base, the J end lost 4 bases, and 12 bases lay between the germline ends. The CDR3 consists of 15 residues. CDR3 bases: TGTGCCAGCAGCTTAGGGGGGGTCGGGGCAGATACGCAGTATTTT. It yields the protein CASSLGGVGADTQYF.

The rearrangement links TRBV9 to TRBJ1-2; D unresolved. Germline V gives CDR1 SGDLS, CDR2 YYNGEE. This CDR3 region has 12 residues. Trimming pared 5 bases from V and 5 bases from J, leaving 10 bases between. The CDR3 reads CASRGGAYGYTF. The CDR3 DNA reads TGTGCCAGCAGGGGTGGAGCATATGGCTACACCTTC.

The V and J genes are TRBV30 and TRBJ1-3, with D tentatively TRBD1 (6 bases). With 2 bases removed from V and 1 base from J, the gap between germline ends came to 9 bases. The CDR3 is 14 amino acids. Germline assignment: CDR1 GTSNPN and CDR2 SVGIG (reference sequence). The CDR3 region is CAWSPGESGNTIYF. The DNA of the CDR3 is TGTGCCTGGAGTCCAGGGGAATCTGGAAACACCATATATTTT. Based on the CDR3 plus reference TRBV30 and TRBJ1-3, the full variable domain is SQTIHQWPATLVQPVGSPLSLECTVEGTSNPNLYWYRQAAGRGLQLLFYSVGIGQISSEVPQNLSASRPQDRQFILSSKKLLLSDSGFYLCAWSPGESGNTIYFGEGSWLTVV.

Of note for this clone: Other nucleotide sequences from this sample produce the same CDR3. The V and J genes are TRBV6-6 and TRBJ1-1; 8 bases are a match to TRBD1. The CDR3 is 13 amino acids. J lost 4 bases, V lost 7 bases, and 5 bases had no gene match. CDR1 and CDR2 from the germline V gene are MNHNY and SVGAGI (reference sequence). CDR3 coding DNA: TGTGCCAGCACCAACGACAGGGGCACTGAAGCTTTCTTT. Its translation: CASTNDRGTEAFF.

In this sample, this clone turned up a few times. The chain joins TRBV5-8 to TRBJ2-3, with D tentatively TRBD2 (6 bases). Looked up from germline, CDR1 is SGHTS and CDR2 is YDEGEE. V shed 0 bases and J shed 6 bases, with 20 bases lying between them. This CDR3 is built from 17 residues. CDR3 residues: CASSLEVRGLPADTQYF. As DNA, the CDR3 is TGTGCCAGCAGCTTGGAAGTGAGGGGACTGCCCGCCGATACGCAGTATTTT.

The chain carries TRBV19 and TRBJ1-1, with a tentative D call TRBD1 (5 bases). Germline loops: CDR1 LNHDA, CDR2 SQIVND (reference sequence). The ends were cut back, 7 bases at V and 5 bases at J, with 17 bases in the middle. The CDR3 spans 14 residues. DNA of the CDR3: TGTGCCAGTACCCCGTCGGGTAGGGGAACTGAAGCTTTCTTT. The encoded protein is CASTPSGRGTEAFF.

The CDR3 sequence: CASSFVRETGSPLHF. CDR3 coding DNA: TGTGCCAGCAGTTTCGTCAGGGAAACCGGTTCACCCCTCCACTTT. The rearrangement joins TRBV27 to TRBJ1-6; maybe TRBD1 (5 bases). Germline lookup yields CDR1 MNHEY and CDR2 SMNVEV (reference sequence). The V and J ends lost 3 bases and 9 bases respectively, with 15 bases between them. The CDR3 is made up of 15 amino acids.

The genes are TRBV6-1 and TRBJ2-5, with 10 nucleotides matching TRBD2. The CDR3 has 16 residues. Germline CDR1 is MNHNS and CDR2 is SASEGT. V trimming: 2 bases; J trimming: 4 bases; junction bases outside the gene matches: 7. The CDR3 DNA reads TGTGCCAGCAGTGAAAAAGCGGGAGGGGGGGCAGAGACCCAGTACTTC. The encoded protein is CASSEKAGGGAETQYF.

The CDR3 sequence is CASSVGAHSGTDTQYF. As DNA, the CDR3 is TGTGCCAGCAGCGTAGGGGCACACTCAGGCACAGATACGCAGTATTTT. The J gene is TRBJ2-3, the V gene TRBV9, with D unclear. The CDR3 sequence is 16 residues long. Germline V gene data show CDR1 as SGDLS and CDR2 as YYNGEE. Trimming took off 0 bases at V and 1 base at J, with 12 bases between the two ends.

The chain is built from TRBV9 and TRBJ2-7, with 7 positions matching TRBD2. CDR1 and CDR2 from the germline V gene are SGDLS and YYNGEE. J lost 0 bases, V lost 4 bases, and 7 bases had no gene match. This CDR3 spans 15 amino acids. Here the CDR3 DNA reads TGTGCCAGCAGCCTCGACAGCGGGGCCTCCTACGAGCAGTACTTC. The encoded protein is CASSLDSGASYEQYF.

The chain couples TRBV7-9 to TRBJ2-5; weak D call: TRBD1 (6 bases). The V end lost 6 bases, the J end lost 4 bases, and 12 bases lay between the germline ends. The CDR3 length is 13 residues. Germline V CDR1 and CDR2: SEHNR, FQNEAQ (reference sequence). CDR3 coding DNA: TGTGCCAGCAGGGAGGTGGGGGCAGAGACCCAGTACTTC. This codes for CASREVGAETQYF.